Listed here are 31 T cell receptor beta chains from one sample, sequenced in a study of T-cell reconstitution after alpha-beta-depleted transplantation in children. A TCRbeta library incorporating unique molecular identifiers was prepared. TCRdb analysed the PCR reads with MiXCR anew, one entry per CDR3 protein. The sample shows hundreds of thousands of distinct CDR3 sequences, approximately 15% of them seen only once. The sequences come from PBMCs, mostly from graft donor cells, collected 360 days after TCRalphabeta/CD19-depleted stem cell transplant. All receptors derive from a male patient aged 10-17 years who had a stem cell transplant for acute lymphoblastic leukemia, so the T cells may come from the graft donor.

This clonotype was counted between two and nine times. The V and J genes are TRBV30 and TRBJ1-1; a possible D gene is TRBD1 (5 bases). Looked up from germline, CDR1 is GTSNPN and CDR2 is SVGIG (reference sequence). The CDR3 totals 13 residues. Trimming took 1 base from V and 1 from J, leaving 7 bases between them. This chain's CDR3 is CAWSEQGNTEAFF. Here the CDR3 DNA reads TGTGCCTGGAGTGAGCAGGGGAACACTGAAGCTTTCTTT.

J is TRBJ2-1 and V is TRBV20-1; TRBD2 matches 11 bases. The CDR3 covers 16 residues. Trimming at V came to 0 bases and at J to 7 bases, leaving 8 bases not matched to a gene. Germline CDR1 and CDR2: DFQATT and SNEGSKA (reference sequence). The CDR3 DNA sequence: TGCAGTGCTAGAGACAAACTAGCGGGAGTTCGAAATGAGCAGTTCTTC. Encoded protein: CSARDKLAGVRNEQFF.

The chain carries TRBV28 and TRBJ1-1; 9 bases map to TRBD1. With V trimmed by 6 bases and J by 4 bases, 6 bases remained unmatched. The germline V gene encodes CDR1 MDHEN and CDR2 SYDVKM. CDR3 size: 14 residues. The CDR3 DNA reads as TGTGCCAGCAGGGACTCGACAGGGGGCACTGAAGCTTTCTTT. This sequence encodes CASRDSTGGTEAFF.

This clonotype has a handful of counts. V and J are TRBV12-3 or TRBV12-4 and TRBJ2-1, with 12 bases matching TRBD2. Trimming took 3 bases from V and 10 from J; bases not matched to a gene: 13. The length of the CDR3 is 17 residues. CDR3 nucleotides: TGTGCCAGCAGTTTTGCGACAGCCGGGACTAGCGGGTCCGAGCAGTTCTTC. The encoded protein is CASSFATAGTSGSEQFF.

V gene TRBV4-1 combines with J gene TRBJ2-7; possibly TRBD2 for D (5 bases). V gave up 0 bases and J gave up 6 bases, with 12 bases separating them. This CDR3 contains 14 residues. Germline CDR1 is MGHRA and CDR2 is YSYEKL. Here the CDR3 reads CASSQESERGEQYF. The CDR3 nucleotides read TGCGCCAGCAGCCAAGAATCGGAACGGGGCGAGCAGTACTTC.

The chain is built from TRBV4-1 and TRBJ2-1; possibly TRBD2 for D (6 bases). The CDR3 runs to 15 residues. CDR1 and CDR2 from the germline V gene are MGHRA and YSYEKL. V lost 1 base to trimming and J lost 7 bases, with 14 bases between them. The CDR3 sequence is CASSQVGGARNEQFF. The CDR3 DNA is TGCGCCAGCAGCCAAGTTGGAGGGGCTCGGAATGAGCAGTTCTTC.

This clonotype came up a few times. V usage is TRBV10-2 and J usage is TRBJ2-1, with 13 bases lining up with TRBD2. The CDR3 is 15 amino acids. Germline CDR1 reads WSHSY; CDR2 reads SAAADI. The V gene end was trimmed by 7 bases and the J gene end by 9 bases; junction bases not matched to a gene: 9. CDR3 DNA sequence: TGCGCCAGCACCGGACTAGCGGGAGTGGCGGGTGAGCAGTTCTTC. Its translation is CASTGLAGVAGEQFF.

The chain uses TRBV11-1 and TRBJ2-7; the match to TRBD2 covers 14 bases. This CDR3 has 18 amino acids. V trimming: 4 bases; J trimming: 0 bases; junction bases outside the gene matches: 8. CDR1 SGHAT and CDR2 FQDESV come from the germline V gene (reference sequence). In DNA form, the CDR3 reads TGTGCCAGCAGCTCCTCCGGGACTAGCGGGAGAATCTCCTACGAGCAGTACTTC. This gives the protein CASSSSGTSGRISYEQYF.

Many counts were recorded for this clonotype. The CDR3 sequence: CASSLTSGMSIRNEQFF. CDR3 DNA: TGTGCCAGCAGCCTCACCTCCGGGATGTCCATTCGCAATGAGCAGTTCTTC. The rearrangement joins TRBV7-2 to TRBJ2-1; possible D gene TRBD2, 5 bases. This CDR3 comprises 17 residues. V was cut by 5 bases and J by 6 bases, with 23 bases left in between. Per germline, CDR1 SGHTA and CDR2 FQGNSA.

This clonotype has a count of ten or more. The chain links TRBV4-2 to TRBJ2-2; unclear D gene. The CDR3 covers 13 residues. CDR1 is LGHNA, CDR2 YNFKEQ, per germline. Trimming removed 4 bases at V and 4 bases at J, with 7 bases between. The CDR3 sequence is CASSPFLTGELFF. The DNA for the CDR3 is TGTGCCAGCAGCCCCTTTCTCACCGGGGAGCTGTTTTTT.

This clonotype has only a few counts. V is TRBV12-3 or TRBV12-4 and J is TRBJ1-1; maybe TRBD1 (6 bases). This CDR3 region has 15 residues. V was shortened by 6 bases and J by 1 base, with 15 bases between the two germline ends. The CDR3 region is CASSQDRRANTEAFF. The CDR3 DNA follows: TGTGCCAGCAGCCAAGACAGGAGGGCGAACACTGAAGCTTTCTTT.

This clonotype was counted only a few times. The final CDR3 position lacks the conserved phenylalanine or tryptophan, pointing to a likely read error. The rearrangement uses TRBV12-3 or TRBV12-4 and TRBJ2-3; TRBD2 agrees at 12 bases. The trim removed 5 bases at V and 6 bases at J, leaving 9 bases unmatched. The CDR3 has 16 residues. The CDR3 nucleotides are TGTGCCAGCAGTCCTGAACTAGCGGGAGGCCCTGATACGCAGTATTCT. Its protein is CASSPELAGGPDTQYS.

The genes are TRBV6-4 and TRBJ2-1; 10 bases align to TRBD2. CDR1 MRHNA and CDR2 SNTAGT come from the germline V gene. The CDR3 runs to 14 residues. V shed 5 bases, J shed 4 bases, and the junction held 2 bases outside the gene matches. CDR3 in DNA: TGTGCCAGCAGTAAGCGGGAGGGTTACAATGAGCAGTTCTTC. This encodes CASSKREGYNEQFF.

The chain has TRBV2 and TRBJ2-1, with a weak D call TRBD2 (6 bases). This CDR3 region has 17 residues. Trimming stripped 5 bases from V and 4 bases from J, with 21 bases between. Germline V CDR1 and CDR2: SNHLY, FYNNEI. The CDR3 coding sequence is TGTGCCAGCAGTTCGACTCGACAGCTGCGGGGTTACAATGAGCAGTTCTTC. Translation gives CASSSTRQLRGYNEQFF.

This clonotype was counted at least ten times. This rearrangement joins TRBV7-2 to TRBJ2-7; D is ambiguous. The CDR3 loop spans 14 amino acids. V lost 4 bases and J lost 4, with 14 bases in between. Germline V gene data show CDR1 as SGHTA and CDR2 as FQGNSA. Here the CDR3 DNA reads TGTGCCAGCAGCTCCCCTCAAGTAGGGTACGAGCAGTACTTC. It is translated as CASSSPQVGYEQYF.

This chain connects TRBV3-1 to TRBJ2-2, with D maybe TRBD2 (5 bases). Trimming removed 4 bases at V and 7 bases at J, with 19 bases between. The V gene's germline CDR1 is LGHDT and CDR2 YNNKEL (reference sequence). CDR3 size: 16 residues. The CDR3 sequence: CASSLRGLAALGELFF. CDR3 DNA sequence: TGTGCCAGCAGCCTCCGGGGTCTAGCAGCACTCGGGGAGCTGTTTTTT.

This clonotype was counted many times. The gene calls are TRBV20-1 and TRBJ1-2; 9 bases map to TRBD1. The CDR3 runs to 14 residues. Trimming at V came to 4 bases and at J to 2 bases, leaving 5 bases not matched to a gene. The germline V gene encodes CDR1 DFQATT and CDR2 SNEGSKA (reference sequence). As DNA, the CDR3 is TGCAGTGCTAAATTAGGACAGGGGAACTATGGCTACACCTTC. It specifies CSAKLGQGNYGYTF.

This clonotype was seen many times. The chain links TRBV24-1 to TRBJ2-2; possibly TRBD1 for D (6 bases). This CDR3 is built from 15 residues. The V gene lost 4 bases and the J gene lost 1 base, with 9 bases spanning the gap. Germline V CDR1 and CDR2: KGHDR, SFDVKD. CDR3 sequence: CATSEKTGNTGELFF. The CDR3 DNA reads as TGTGCCACCAGTGAGAAGACAGGGAACACCGGGGAGCTGTTTTTT.

This sequence joins TRBV5-1 and TRBJ1-3, with D perhaps matching TRBD1 (5 bases). The CDR3 covers 16 residues. Germline CDR1 reads SGHRS; CDR2 reads YFSETQ. Trimming removed 0 bases at V and 0 bases at J, with 10 bases between. The CDR3 nucleotides are TGCGCCAGCAGCTTGGCCGGGACCCGCTCTGGAAACACCATATATTTT. It yields the protein CASSLAGTRSGNTIYF.

This clonotype appeared a few times. This chain links TRBV7-3 with TRBJ1-1, with D tentatively TRBD1 (5 bases). CDR1 is SGHTA, CDR2 FQGTGA, per germline. The CDR3 consists of 14 residues. V was pared by 0 bases and J by 1 base, with 6 bases between. Written as DNA, the CDR3 is TGTGCCAGCAGCTTAACGGGACGGAACACTGAAGCTTTCTTT. Translation gives CASSLTGRNTEAFF.

This clonotype was seen a handful of times. J is TRBJ1-3 and V is TRBV5-1, with a possible D match to TRBD1 (6 bases). CDR3 length: 17 residues. The V gene lost 2 bases and the J gene lost 0 bases, with 15 bases spanning the gap. Germline assignment: CDR1 SGHRS and CDR2 YFSETQ. The CDR3 reads CASSFTGNQVSGNTIYF. CDR3 nucleotides: TGCGCCAGCAGCTTCACAGGGAATCAAGTCTCTGGAAACACCATATATTTT.

As to this clonotype: It may be a read error: a sequence one base away is much more abundant. The chain uses TRBV3-1 and TRBJ1-1, with D possibly matching TRBD1 (5 bases). CDR1 is LGHDT and CDR2 is YNNKEL in the germline V gene (reference sequence). The CDR3 has 13 residues. The CDR3 DNA reads TGTGCCTGCAGCGTTACAGGGAACACTGAAGCTTTCTTT. It specifies CACSVTGNTEAFF.

The chain joins TRBV9 to TRBJ1-1; the D gene is possibly TRBD1 (6 bases). Germline-derived CDR1 and CDR2 are SGDLS and YYNGEE. The CDR3 covers 15 residues. The V end lost 0 bases, the J end lost 6 bases, and 15 bases lay between the germline ends. The CDR3 DNA reads TGTGCCAGCAGCGTAGCTCTGGGGGGGCTCGCTGAAGCTTTCTTT. Translation gives CASSVALGGLAEAFF.

In its sample, this clonotype was seen a few times. This chain uses TRBV7-3 with TRBJ2-2, with 11 bases fitting TRBD2. The germline V gene encodes CDR1 SGHTA and CDR2 FQGTGA. With 0 bases clipped from V and 3 bases from J, the junction kept 9 bases outside the gene matches. The CDR3 runs to 19 residues. CDR3 sequence reads: CASSLTKLAGAGYTGELFF. DNA for the CDR3: TGTGCCAGCAGCTTAACGAAACTAGCGGGAGCGGGTTACACCGGGGAGCTGTTTTTT.

CDR3 sequence reads: CASTPWGSQETQYF. Written as DNA, the CDR3 is TGTGCCAGCACTCCCTGGGGGTCCCAAGAGACCCAGTACTTC. The chain combines TRBV28 with TRBJ2-5; D is perhaps TRBD1 or TRBD2 (5 bases each). CDR3 size: 14 residues. The germline V and J ends were trimmed by 7 bases and 1 base, with 13 bases remaining between them. CDR1 MDHEN and CDR2 SYDVKM come from the germline V gene.

This clonotype was counted at least ten times. This chain links TRBV5-1 with TRBJ2-1; D uncertain. Germline V gives CDR1 SGHRS, CDR2 YFSETQ. The length of the CDR3 is 14 residues. Trimming took off 4 bases at V and 0 bases at J, with 8 bases between the two ends. CDR3 sequence: CASSPPDSYNEQFF. CDR3 coding DNA: TGCGCCAGCAGCCCGCCCGACTCCTACAATGAGCAGTTCTTC.

The chain joins TRBV12-3 or TRBV12-4 to TRBJ2-1; D ambiguous. Deletions cut 5 bases from V and 6 bases from J, with 11 bases between. The CDR3 extends over 13 amino acids. The CDR3 DNA follows: TGTGCCAGCAGTGGAGTAACCCCCAATGAGCAGTTCTTC. Its protein product is CASSGVTPNEQFF.

The chain uses TRBV5-1 and TRBJ2-1, with D perhaps being TRBD1 or TRBD2 (6 bases each). The germline CDR1 and CDR2 sequences are SGHRS and YFSETQ. The V and J ends lost 0 bases and 4 bases respectively, with 14 bases between them. This CDR3 is 16 amino acids long. CDR3 in amino acids: CASSLGGAWVYNEQFF. In nucleotides, the CDR3 is TGCGCCAGCAGCTTGGGGGGGGCATGGGTTTACAATGAGCAGTTCTTC.

The chain's CDR3 is CASSQSGLANNEQFF. In DNA form, the CDR3 reads TGCGCCAGCAGCCAGTCGGGACTAGCAAACAATGAGCAGTTCTTC. The V call is TRBV4-1, the J call TRBJ2-1, with 9 bases identical to TRBD2. Germline V gene lookup returns CDR1 MGHRA and CDR2 YSYEKL. The V segment lost 3 bases and the J segment 5 bases; nucleotides outside the gene matches: 5. The CDR3 has 15 residues.

The J gene is TRBJ2-4, the V gene TRBV5-1; D remains unclear. V was cut by 2 bases and J by 1 base, with 13 bases left in between. CDR1 and CDR2 (germline): SGHRS, YFSETQ. The CDR3 extends over 16 amino acids. The CDR3 DNA follows: TGCGCCAGCAGCTTAACAGAGACAAGGGCCAAAAACATTCAGTACTTC. Translation gives CASSLTETRAKNIQYF. The entire variable domain, with the rest obtained from reference TRBV5-1 and TRBJ2-4, is as follows: KAGVTQTPRYLIKTRGQQVTLSCSPISGHRSVSWYQQTPGQGLQFLFEYFSETQRNKGNFPGRFSGRQFSNSRSEMNVSTLELGDSALYLCASSLTETRAKNIQYFGAGTRLSVL.

This clonotype has ten or more counts. CDR3 in amino acids: CSARIAGNYEQYF. CDR3 nucleotide sequence: TGCAGTGCTAGGATAGCGGGAAACTACGAGCAGTACTTC. The chain couples TRBV20-1 to TRBJ2-7; TRBD2 agrees at 8 bases. V trimming: 3 bases; J trimming: 3 bases; junction bases outside the gene matches: 4. CDR3 length equals 13 residues. Germline values: CDR1 DFQATT, CDR2 SNEGSKA (reference sequence).